This T cell receptor beta chain derives from a study of blood T cell repertoires in COVID-19. Trimming left V 1 base short and J 2 bases short, with 12 bases between. Germline V gene data show CDR1 as LGHDT and CDR2 as YNNKEL (reference sequence). The CDR3 loop spans 16 amino acids. TCRdb's copy holds only in-frame clones and misses some; the assay was immunoSEQ multiplex PCR. The repertoire holds approximately 70,000 clones, about 89% seen once, with about an eighth in the top ten. Sequenced: peripheral blood. V is TRBV3-1 (or the pseudogene TRBV3-2) and J is TRBJ1-3; D is ambiguous. The receptor comes from a woman aged 55-69 years with acute or convalescent COVID-19. The CDR3 DNA follows: TGTGCCAGCAGCCAAGCTATGAGTGCCACTGGAAACACCATATATTTT. It codes for CASSQAMSATGNTIYF.